The 10 T cell receptor beta chains in this list originate from one sample, sequenced in a study of blood T cell repertoires in COVID-19. Clones were sequenced by immunoSEQ multiplex PCR, and TCRdb holds only the in-frame ones, with some missing. Here the sample spans about 100,000 clones, about 83% being singletons. Sample: peripheral blood. These receptors all stem from a human donor in a cohort sampled during active COVID-19.

The chain is built from TRBV7-9 and TRBJ1-1; 9 nucleotides match TRBD1. The germline gives CDR1 SEHNR, CDR2 FQNEAQ (reference sequence). J lost 7 bases, V lost 4 bases, and 4 bases had no gene match. The CDR3 length is 13 residues. CDR3 in amino acids: CASSSQGAGEAFF. CDR3 nucleotides: TGTGCCAGCAGCTCACAGGGGGCTGGTGAAGCTTTCTTT.

The rearrangement joins TRBV7-2 to TRBJ2-1; 7 bases align to TRBD2. V was clipped by 3 bases and J by 4 bases; unmatched bases: 12. The germline V gene has CDR1 SGHTA and CDR2 FQGNSA. There are 17 residues in the CDR3. The CDR3 DNA is TGTGCCAGCAGCTTTTCGAGGGCGGGAGCGGGTTACAATGAGCAGTTCTTC. Its translation: CASSFSRAGAGYNEQFF.

The rearrangement uses TRBV11-2 and TRBJ2-3; maybe TRBD2 (5 bases). Trimming took 2 bases from V and 0 from J, leaving 15 bases between them. This CDR3 region has 17 residues. Germline CDR1 SGHAT, CDR2 FQNNGV. The CDR3 region is CASSLFLGRESTDTQYF. DNA of the CDR3: TGTGCCAGCAGCTTATTTCTAGGTAGGGAGAGCACAGATACGCAGTATTTT. The whole variable domain, remainder taken from reference TRBV11-2 and TRBJ2-3, is EAGVAQSPRYKIIEKRQSVAFWCNPISGHATLYWYQQILGQGPKLLIQFQNNGVVDDSQLPKDRFSAERLKGVDSTLKIQPAKLEDSAVYLCASSLFLGRESTDTQYFGPGTRLTVL.

The chain has TRBV7-2 and TRBJ1-3; a possible D gene is TRBD1 (6 bases). Trimming took off 0 bases at V and 3 bases at J, with 9 bases between the two ends. Germline V CDR1 and CDR2: SGHTA, FQGNSA. The CDR3 is 15 residues long. The CDR3 is CASSLAQGSGNTIYF. The DNA for the CDR3 is TGTGCCAGCAGCTTAGCGCAGGGGAGTGGAAACACCATATATTTT. Based on the CDR3 plus reference TRBV7-2 and TRBJ1-3, the full variable domain is GAGVSQSPSNKVTEKGKDVELRCDPISGHTALYWYRQSLGQGLEFLIYFQGNSAPDKSGLPSDRFSAERTGGSVSTLTIQRTQQEDSAVYLCASSLAQGSGNTIYFGEGSWLTVV.

In this sample, this clone turned up a few times. The chain joins TRBV6-5 to TRBJ1-1; 7 nucleotides line up with TRBD1. V gave up 7 bases and J gave up 4 bases; unmatched junction bases: 9. Germline-derived CDR1 and CDR2 are MNHEY and SVGAGI. This CDR3 has 14 residues. The CDR3 region is CASTTGARGTEAFF. The DNA for the CDR3 is TGTGCCAGCACTACAGGGGCGCGGGGCACTGAAGCTTTCTTT.

The chain recombines TRBV2 with TRBJ1-1; possible D gene TRBD1, 6 bases. The V and J ends lost 5 bases and 2 bases respectively, with 12 bases between them. The CDR3 has 14 amino acids. The V gene's germline CDR1 is SNHLY and CDR2 FYNNEI. The CDR3 DNA reads as TGTGCCAGCAGTATACAGGGTTCCAACACTGAAGCTTTCTTT. Translation: CASSIQGSNTEAFF.

The chain combines TRBV6-5 with TRBJ2-1, with 12 nucleotides matching TRBD2. The CDR3 runs to 14 residues. CDR1 is MNHEY and CDR2 is SVGAGI in the germline V gene. CDR3 amino acids: CESLAGGYYNEQFF. The CDR3 DNA reads TGTGAGTCTCTAGCGGGAGGGTACTACAATGAGCAGTTCTTC.

This clone was found a few times. The chain joins TRBV12-3 or TRBV12-4 to TRBJ2-7; D is uncertain. The V end was cut by 3 bases, the J end by 5 bases, with 8 bases between. The CDR3 has 12 amino acids. CDR3 protein: CASSFSRNEQYF. DNA for the CDR3: TGTGCCAGCAGTTTTTCCAGGAACGAGCAGTACTTC.

The gene calls are TRBV5-5 and TRBJ1-1, with 9 nucleotides matching TRBD1. Germline V gene lookup returns CDR1 SGHKS and CDR2 YYEKEE (reference sequence). The CDR3 sequence is 14 residues long. Trimming took 2 bases from V and 5 from J; bases not matched to a gene: 4. CDR3 in amino acids: CASSFRQGGTEAFF. CDR3 nucleotides: TGTGCCAGCAGCTTCCGACAGGGGGGTACTGAAGCTTTCTTT.

The rearrangement joins TRBV11-2 to TRBJ2-3; 14 bases fit TRBD2. CDR1 is SGHAT, CDR2 FQNNGV, per germline. The CDR3 covers 18 residues. V lost 4 bases and J lost 0; bases outside the gene matches: 6. The CDR3 is CASSSPGLAGVSTDTQYF. CDR3 in DNA: TGTGCCAGCAGCTCGCCGGGACTAGCGGGGGTTAGCACAGATACGCAGTATTTT.